Following are 4 T cell receptor beta chains from one sample sequenced in a study of T cells in Graves' hyperthyroidism and ophthalmopathy. The CDR3 regions of TCR beta were amplified from RNA transcripts. RT-PCR in the first round (using the HTBI primer set) targeted the TCR CDR3. TCRdb re-derived calls from the multiplex PCR reads in MiXCR, one entry per CDR3 protein. The data hold about 640,000 distinct CDR3 sequences, with roughly 15% observed a single time. Specimen: blood. These receptors were obtained from a woman aged 50 to 60 with Graves' ophthalmopathy.

This clonotype has just a few counts. Given a much more abundant clone one base away, this may be a read error. The J gene is TRBJ2-1, the V gene TRBV7-8; possibly TRBD1 for D (5 bases). The germline V gene encodes CDR1 SGHVS and CDR2 FQNEAQ. V was trimmed by 0 bases and J by 2 bases, leaving 8 bases between them. The CDR3 runs 15 residues. CDR3 nucleotide sequence: TGTGCCAGCAGCTTAGCCGGACACCCCTACAATGAGCAGTTCTTC. Amino acids: CASSLAGHPYNEQFF.

This clonotype came up many times. V is TRBV7-6 and J is TRBJ1-5; unclear D gene. V was shortened by 1 base and J by 2 bases, with 9 bases between the two germline ends. The V gene's germline CDR1 is SGHVS and CDR2 FNYEAQ. The CDR3 has 15 residues. The CDR3 region has the DNA TGTGCCAGCAGCTTAGGGGTTGGGGGCAATCAGCCCCAGCATTTT. As protein: CASSLGVGGNQPQHF.

This clonotype was recorded many times. The V gene is TRBV7-8, the J gene TRBJ2-1, with 7 bases identical to TRBD1. Germline assignment: CDR1 SGHVS and CDR2 FQNEAQ. The CDR3 length is 17 residues. With V trimmed by 0 bases and J by 2 bases, 7 bases remained unmatched. The CDR3 coding sequence is TGTGCCAGCAGCTTAGCGCAGGGGGTGTATCCCTACAATGAGCAGTTCTTC. It codes for CASSLAQGVYPYNEQFF.

This clonotype was picked up many times. This chain links TRBV30 with TRBJ1-5, with no clear D. In germline, CDR1 is GTSNPN, CDR2 SVGIG (reference sequence). CDR3 size: 14 residues. The germline V and J ends were trimmed by 4 bases and 2 bases, with 12 bases remaining between them. For the CDR3, the DNA is TGTGCCTGGAATACCGGGTACGGCAATCAGCCCCAGCATTTT. Translated, it gives CAWNTGYGNQPQHF.